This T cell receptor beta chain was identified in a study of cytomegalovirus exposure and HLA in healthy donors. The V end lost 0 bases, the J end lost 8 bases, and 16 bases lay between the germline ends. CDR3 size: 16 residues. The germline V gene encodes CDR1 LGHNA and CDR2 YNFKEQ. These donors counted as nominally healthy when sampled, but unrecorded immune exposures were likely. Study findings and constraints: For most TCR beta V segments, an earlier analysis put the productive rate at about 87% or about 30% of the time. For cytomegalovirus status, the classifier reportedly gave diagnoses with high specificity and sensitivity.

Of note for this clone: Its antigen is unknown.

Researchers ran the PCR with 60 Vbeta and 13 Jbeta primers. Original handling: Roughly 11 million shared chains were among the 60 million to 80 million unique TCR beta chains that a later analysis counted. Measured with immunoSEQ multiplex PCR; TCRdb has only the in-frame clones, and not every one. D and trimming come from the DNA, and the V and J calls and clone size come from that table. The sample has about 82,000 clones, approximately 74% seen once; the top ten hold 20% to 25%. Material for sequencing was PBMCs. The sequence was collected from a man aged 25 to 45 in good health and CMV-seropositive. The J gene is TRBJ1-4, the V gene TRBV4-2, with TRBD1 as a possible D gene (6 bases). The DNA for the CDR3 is TGTGCCAGCAGCCAAGATCCGGGGGGCGTAGAGGAAAAACTGTTTTTT. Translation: CASSQDPGGVEEKLFF.